Detailed here is one TCR beta chain. Its target is unknown. V was trimmed by 8 bases and J by 2 bases, leaving 12 bases between them. CDR1 and CDR2 from the germline V gene are LNHDA and SQIVND (reference sequence). The CDR3 is 14 residues long. These data belong to a study of T cell responses to AZD1222 COVID-19 vaccine. Assay: immunoSEQ multiplex PCR; the TCRdb copy retains only in-frame clones and omits some. The sample lists around 95,000 clones, around nine tenths occurring once. Whole-study findings and limits: The study found vaccine-associated CD4 TCRs spanning spike, dominant at 160-218 and 743-854. None of the repertoires were sampled until the peak T cell response had passed. Clonal diversity was possibly underestimated; the donors were predominantly white British and more often female.

The V call is TRBV19, the J call TRBJ2-2; D might be TRBD2 (5 bases). The sequencing used peripheral blood, collected on day 0 of AZD1222 vaccination. The sequence was obtained from an adult in good health. This CDR3 reads CASRETGNTGELFF. CDR3 in DNA: TGTGCCAGTCGCGAGACGGGAAACACCGGGGAGCTGTTTTTT.